This TCR beta chain was documented in a study of T cell responses to AZD1222 COVID-19 vaccine (dated by TCRdb to the early 2020s). Background for the entire study: AZD1222 recipients given second doses at about 4 weeks or at about 12 weeks were pooled, since spike-specific TCR depth and breadth were not found to differ between the two schedules. A total of under 250 trial participants underwent TCR sequencing, of whom 200 to 220 had received two doses of AZD1222 and some 26 had received two doses of the MenACWY control vaccine. Trial participants were enrolled by age into subgroups of 18-55, 56-69 and 70-plus years, and about 150, 27 and 61 TCR-sequenced participants, respectively, were included in these subgroups.

The CDR3 regions of human TCRbeta chains were analyzed by immunosequencing. The original methods were these. Repertoire TCRs were matched against a reference library of SARS-CoV-2-specific TCRs generated with the MIRA antigen-specificity platform. Breadth was defined as the fraction of unique TCRs that were SARS-CoV-2-associated, and depth was defined as the fraction of total T cells that were SARS-CoV-2-associated. Using the MIRA data, each spike-specific TCR was mapped to the spike region that the TCR reacts to and placed in a CD4 or CD8 class. Log10-transformed breadth and depth values were compared by one-way ANOVA with Sidak's multiple comparisons tests. TCRdb took this table from immuneACCESS and kept in-frame rearrangements with V and J called. Such tables lack part of the clones; where checked against another copy, unresolved V genes explain under half of the gap, and the rest is unexplained. V and J calls and clone size are as listed in that table; D and trimming were resolved from the DNA. The sample has 100,000 to 150,000 clones on record, roughly nine tenths of them singletons. The top ten clones comprise less than 9% of the sample.

This specimen's time point label, interpreted: baseline before first vaccination. The vaccinee samples were drawn from two UK trials, COV001 and COV002, one of which was a single-blind randomized controlled phase 2/3 trial testing AZD1222 (ChAdOx1 nCoV-19) in healthy adults. For TCRbeta chain sequencing, PBMC samples were collected from trial participants at day 0 and at day 28 after the second dose. From its cysteine to its phenylalanine, the CDR3 spans 14 amino acids. Of all the DNA, just the CDR3 is kept, 42 bases in frame from base 1. V lost 6 bases and J lost 7 bases, and the count of bases not matched to a germline gene is 6. As encoded in the germline V gene, CDR1 is MNHEY while CDR2 is SVGAGI. The table lists this clone with a count of one. The target of this receptor is not known. No clone much larger than this one lies a single base away; base qualities are absent. Results the study describes overall, beyond this receptor: CD4 TCRs associated with the vaccine covered the entire spike protein, and the dominant responses were in regions 160-218 and 743-854. Participants were mostly white British, with more females than males. The authors suggested clonal diversity may have been underestimated. Because no day 14 peak-response samples were available, repertoires were characterized only after the peak T cell response. After two AZD1222 doses, both the breadth and the depth of spike-specific TCRs were significantly higher than at day 0 and than in MenACWY recipients. Reportedly, close to half of the unique spike-specific TCRs recognized epitopes lying outside the regions that are mutated in the B.1.351 and B.1.1.7 variants. Only five to seven AZD1222 recipients were SARS-CoV-2 seropositive at baseline, limiting conclusions about previously exposed vaccinees. In the small 56-69-year group, the increase in depth fell short of significance, most likely because of low power.

The source was peripheral blood, collected on day 0 of AZD1222 vaccination. This TCR came from an adult in good health. The receptor chain draws on TRBV6-5 and TRBJ1-5, and 10 bases in between align with TRBD1. The encoded CDR3 is CASSQTGGVQPQHF. At the DNA level, the sequence is TGTGCCAGCAGCCAGACAGGGGGCGTCCAGCCCCAGCATTTT.